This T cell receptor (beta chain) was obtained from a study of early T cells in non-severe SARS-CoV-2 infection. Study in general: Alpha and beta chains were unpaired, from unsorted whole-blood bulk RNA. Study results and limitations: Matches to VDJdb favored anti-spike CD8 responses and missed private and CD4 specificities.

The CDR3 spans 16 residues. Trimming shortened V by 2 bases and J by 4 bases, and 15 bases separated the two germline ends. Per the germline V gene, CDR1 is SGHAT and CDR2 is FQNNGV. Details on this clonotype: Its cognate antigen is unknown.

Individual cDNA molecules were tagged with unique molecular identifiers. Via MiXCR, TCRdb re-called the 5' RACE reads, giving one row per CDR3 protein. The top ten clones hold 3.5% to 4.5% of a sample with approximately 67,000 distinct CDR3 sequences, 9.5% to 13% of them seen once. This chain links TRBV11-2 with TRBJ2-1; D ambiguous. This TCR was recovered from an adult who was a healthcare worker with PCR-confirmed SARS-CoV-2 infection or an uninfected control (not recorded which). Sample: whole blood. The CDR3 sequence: CASSLFLYLGYNEQFF. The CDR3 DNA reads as TGTGCCAGCAGCTTATTCCTCTACCTGGGGTACAATGAGCAGTTCTTC. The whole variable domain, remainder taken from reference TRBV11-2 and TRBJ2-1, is EAGVAQSPRYKIIEKRQSVAFWCNPISGHATLYWYQQILGQGPKLLIQFQNNGVVDDSQLPKDRFSAERLKGVDSTLKIQPAKLEDSAVYLCASSLFLYLGYNEQFFGPGTRLTVL.